This T cell receptor beta chain was sequenced during a study of blood T cells in healthy people across ages. The use of a sample-barcoded 5' primer and a J-beta primer mix characterized a second PCR of about 7 to 12 cycles. Via MiXCR, TCRdb re-called the 5' RACE reads, giving one row per CDR3 protein. This table has some 760,000 distinct CDR3 sequences, 25% appearing once. Regarding this clonotype: The antigen is not known.

Study-wide results and caveats: Roughly linear age-related decline in beta diversity appeared, significant by age 40.

The junction had 5 bases not matched to a gene; V was cut back by 6 bases and J by 2 bases. This CDR3 is 14 amino acids long. These sequences were also reported in another study, on T cells of mothers and their children.

The source of this sequence is a boy aged 5-17 years in good health. J is TRBJ2-7 and V is TRBV12-3 or TRBV12-4, with 9 nucleotides matching TRBD2. Sequencing was performed on blood. Here the CDR3 DNA reads TGTGCCAGCAGCCATAGCGGGGGTACCTACGAGCAGTACTTC. Translating it yields CASSHSGGTYEQYF.